The 16 T cell receptor beta chains reported below all come from one sample, sequenced in a study of long-term antiretroviral therapy in people with HIV. Runs used v3.0 of the immunoSEQ assay and were done at survey level. Profiling relied on immunoSEQ multiplex PCR, and the TCRdb table lists in-frame clones only, not all of them. The sample yields about 20,000 clones, about 92% seen once. The sample was unsorted PBMCs, taken 4.4 years after starting antiretroviral therapy. The receptors here all came from a woman aged 45-60 years with HIV.

J is TRBJ1-2 and V is TRBV5-1; 10 bases map to TRBD1. This CDR3 spans 15 amino acids. Germline V lookup: CDR1 SGHRS, CDR2 YFSETQ. V trimming: 3 bases; J trimming: 2 bases; junction bases outside the gene matches: 4. The CDR3 is CASSYTGQGNYGYTF. DNA of the CDR3: TGCGCCAGCAGCTATACGGGACAGGGGAACTATGGCTACACCTTC.

The chain couples TRBV5-4 to TRBJ1-4, with D possibly matching TRBD1 (5 bases). V was pared by 3 bases and J by 2 bases, with 20 bases between. The CDR3 spans 18 residues. Germline V lookup: CDR1 SGHNT, CDR2 YYREEE (reference sequence). Written as DNA, the CDR3 is TGTGCCAGCAGCTCGGGCCGGGGGTCGGGATTTACTAATGAAAAACTGTTTTTT. It codes for CASSSGRGSGFTNEKLFF. Filled out from reference TRBV5-4 and TRBJ1-4, the complete variable domain reads ETGVTQSPTHLIKTRGQQVTLRCSSQSGHNTVSWYQQALGQGPQFIFQYYREEENGRGNFPPRFSGLQFPNYSSELNVNALELDDSALYLCASSSGRGSGFTNEKLFFGSGTQLSVL.

In this sample, this clone turned up once. The CDR3 bases are TGTGCCAGCAGCTTGGCCTCCGGGCGGTATAATTCACCCCTCCACTTT. Its protein product is CASSLASGRYNSPLHF. The gene calls are TRBV5-8 and TRBJ1-6; D call uncertain. V was pared by 0 bases and J by 4 bases, with 11 bases between. The CDR3 is made up of 16 amino acids. The germline V gene has CDR1 SGHTS and CDR2 YDEGEE.

The rearrangement uses TRBV4-1 and TRBJ2-7, with D perhaps assigned TRBD1 or TRBD2 (5 bases each). Germline lookup yields CDR1 MGHRA and CDR2 YSYEKL. With 4 bases removed from V and 3 bases from J, the gap between germline ends came to 13 bases. CDR3 length: 14 residues. CDR3 region: CASSRVSGGYEQYF. The CDR3 DNA follows: TGCGCCAGCAGCCGCGTAAGTGGGGGCTACGAGCAGTACTTC.

The chain recombines TRBV27 with TRBJ2-7; 10 positions agree with TRBD1. The CDR3 extends over 15 amino acids. CDR1 is MNHEY, CDR2 SMNVEV, per germline (reference sequence). J was trimmed by 2 bases and V by 5 bases; bases with no gene match: 6. The CDR3 sequence is CASSVRDRGTYEQYF. In nucleotides, the CDR3 is TGTGCCAGCAGTGTCCGGGACAGGGGTACCTACGAGCAGTACTTC.

Only one count was recorded for this clone. The chain employs TRBV4-1 and TRBJ2-7, with D uncertain. The V end lost 0 bases, the J end lost 2 bases, and 14 bases lay between the germline ends. CDR3 size: 16 residues. CDR1 is MGHRA, CDR2 YSYEKL, per germline. CDR3 coding DNA: TGCGCCAGCAGCCAAGATCGAGTTACCCCCACCTACGAGCAGTACTTC. Translating gives CASSQDRVTPTYEQYF.

The V call is TRBV2, the J call TRBJ2-5; D not certain. V was trimmed by 5 bases and J by 4 bases, leaving 17 bases between them. CDR3 length equals 15 residues. CDR1 SNHLY and CDR2 FYNNEI come from the germline V gene. CDR3 in amino acids: CASSNTAARRETQYF. The CDR3 DNA is TGTGCCAGCAGTAACACAGCCGCGCGAAGAGAGACCCAGTACTTC. The full variable domain, its missing parts supplied by reference TRBV2 and TRBJ2-5, is EPEVTQTPSHQVTQMGQEVILRCVPISNHLYFYWYRQILGQKVEFLVSFYNNEISEKSEIFDDQFSVERPDGSNFTLKIRSTKLEDSAMYFCASSNTAARRETQYFGPGTRLLVL.

The sample holds one count of this clone. The J gene is TRBJ2-1, the V gene TRBV6-6; unclear D gene. The CDR3 length is 12 residues. CDR1 and CDR2 (germline): MNHNY, SVGAGI (reference sequence). Trimming took off 2 bases at V and 6 bases at J, with 5 bases between the two ends. CDR3 sequence: CASSYPINEQFF. CDR3 nucleotide sequence: TGTGCCAGCAGTTACCCGATCAATGAGCAGTTCTTC.

The count of this clone is one. The V gene is TRBV4-3, the J gene TRBJ1-1, with D unresolved. The CDR3 consists of 15 residues. V gave up 0 bases and J gave up 0 bases, with 8 bases separating them. Germline V lookup: CDR1 LGHNA, CDR2 YSLEER. CDR3 loop: CASSQDVRMNTEAFF. DNA for the CDR3: TGCGCCAGCAGCCAAGACGTACGGATGAACACTGAAGCTTTCTTT.

The V and J genes are TRBV29-1 and TRBJ2-1; 8 positions agree with TRBD1. J lost 14 bases, V lost 8 bases, and 11 bases had no gene match. This CDR3 has 11 amino acids. Germline lookup yields CDR1 SQVTM and CDR2 ANQGSEA. CDR3 coding DNA: TGCAGCTACCCGACAGGGGACCGTAAGTTCTTC. This encodes CSYPTGDRKFF.

CDR3 nucleotide sequence: TGCAGCGTTGGGGAAGGGTCCTATGGCTACACCTTC. This codes for CSVGEGSYGYTF. This rearrangement joins TRBV29-1 to TRBJ1-2; D not resolved. With 4 bases removed from V and 4 bases from J, the gap between germline ends came to 10 bases. The CDR3 spans 12 residues. Per germline, CDR1 SQVTM and CDR2 ANQGSEA.

The chain couples TRBV7-9 to TRBJ1-1; TRBD1 matches 7 bases. Germline values: CDR1 SEHNR, CDR2 FQNEAQ (reference sequence). The ends lost 8 bases at V and 1 base at J; junction bases unmatched: 7. There are 14 residues in the CDR3. The CDR3: CASGSGQPNTEAFF. The CDR3 DNA reads as TGTGCCAGCGGATCGGGACAGCCGAACACTGAAGCTTTCTTT.

This clone was recorded only once. CDR3 amino acids: CASSFGATDTQYF. CDR3 in DNA: TGTGCCAGCAGCTTTGGTGCGACAGATACGCAGTATTTT. This chain joins TRBV7-3 and TRBJ2-3; D remains unclear. The CDR3 has 13 residues. Germline CDR1 and CDR2: SGHTA and FQGTGA. Trimming removed 3 bases at V and 3 bases at J, with 7 bases between.

This chain uses TRBV7-8 with TRBJ2-1; D call uncertain. Germline loops: CDR1 SGHVS, CDR2 FQNEAQ. V lost 1 base, J lost 7 bases, and 11 bases lay in between. CDR3 length: 14 amino acids. The CDR3 DNA sequence: TGTGCCAGCAGCTTAGTATTAGGGCGGAATGAGCAGTTCTTC. As protein: CASSLVLGRNEQFF.

The J gene is TRBJ2-3, the V gene TRBV5-4; D call uncertain. Deletions cut 0 bases from V and 1 base from J, with 3 bases between. Germline V gene data show CDR1 as SGHNT and CDR2 as YYREEE (reference sequence). This CDR3 comprises 13 residues. The CDR3 spells CASSLGGTDTQYF. Here the CDR3 DNA reads TGTGCCAGCAGCTTGGGTGGCACAGATACGCAGTATTTT. Together with reference TRBV5-4 and TRBJ2-3, the CDR3 gives the full variable domain: ETGVTQSPTHLIKTRGQQVTLRCSSQSGHNTVSWYQQALGQGPQFIFQYYREEENGRGNFPPRFSGLQFPNYSSELNVNALELDDSALYLCASSLGGTDTQYFGPGTRLTVL.

The rearrangement joins TRBV7-3 to TRBJ1-1; 8 bases map to TRBD1. The ends lost 0 bases at V and 5 bases at J; junction bases unmatched: 5. The CDR3 extends over 15 amino acids. Germline V lookup: CDR1 SGHTA, CDR2 FQGTGA. The CDR3 bases are TGTGCCAGCAGCTTAACTCAGGGGGCAGGAACTGAAGCTTTCTTT. This encodes CASSLTQGAGTEAFF.